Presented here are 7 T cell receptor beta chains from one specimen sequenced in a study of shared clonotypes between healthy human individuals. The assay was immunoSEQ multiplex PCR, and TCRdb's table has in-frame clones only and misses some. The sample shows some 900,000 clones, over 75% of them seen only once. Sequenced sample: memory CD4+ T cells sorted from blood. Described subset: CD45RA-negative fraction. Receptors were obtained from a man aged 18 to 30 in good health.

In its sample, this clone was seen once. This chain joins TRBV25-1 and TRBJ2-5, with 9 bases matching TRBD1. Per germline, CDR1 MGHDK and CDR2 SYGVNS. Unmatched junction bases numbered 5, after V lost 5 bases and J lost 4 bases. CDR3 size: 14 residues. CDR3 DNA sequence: TGTGCCAGCAGTATAGGACAGGGGTCAGAGACCCAGTACTTC. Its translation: CASSIGQGSETQYF.

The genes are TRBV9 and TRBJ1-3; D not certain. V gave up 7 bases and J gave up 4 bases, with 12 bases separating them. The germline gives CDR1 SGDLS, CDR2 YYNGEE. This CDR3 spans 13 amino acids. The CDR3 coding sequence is TGTGCCAGCCCCCTGAAAGAGGGAAACACCATATATTTT. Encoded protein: CASPLKEGNTIYF.

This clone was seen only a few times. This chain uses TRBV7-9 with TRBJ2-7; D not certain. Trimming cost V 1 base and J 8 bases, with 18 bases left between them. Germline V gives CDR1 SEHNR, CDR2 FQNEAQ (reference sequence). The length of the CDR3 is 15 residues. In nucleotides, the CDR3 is TGTGCCAGCAGCTTAGAAGTGGGCTACCGTTCTCAGCAGTACTTC. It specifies CASSLEVGYRSQQYF.

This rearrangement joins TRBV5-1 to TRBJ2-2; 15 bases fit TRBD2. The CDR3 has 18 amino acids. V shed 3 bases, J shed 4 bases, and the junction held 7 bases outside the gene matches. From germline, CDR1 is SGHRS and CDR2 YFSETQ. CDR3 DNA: TGCGCCAGCAGCTCCGGGACTAGCGGGGGGCCGGGCACCGGGGAGCTGTTTTTT. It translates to CASSSGTSGGPGTGELFF.

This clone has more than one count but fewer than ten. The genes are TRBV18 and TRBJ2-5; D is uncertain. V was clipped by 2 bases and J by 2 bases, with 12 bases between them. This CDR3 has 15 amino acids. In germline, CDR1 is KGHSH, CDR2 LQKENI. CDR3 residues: CASSPNLAQQETQYF. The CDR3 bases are TGTGCCAGCTCACCAAATTTGGCTCAGCAAGAGACCCAGTACTTC.

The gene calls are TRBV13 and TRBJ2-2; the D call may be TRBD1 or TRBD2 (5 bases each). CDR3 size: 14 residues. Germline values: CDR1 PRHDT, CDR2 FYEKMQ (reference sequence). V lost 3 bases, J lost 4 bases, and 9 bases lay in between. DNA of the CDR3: TGTGCCAGCAGCTTTCCGGGGACCACCGGGGAGCTGTTTTTT. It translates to CASSFPGTTGELFF.

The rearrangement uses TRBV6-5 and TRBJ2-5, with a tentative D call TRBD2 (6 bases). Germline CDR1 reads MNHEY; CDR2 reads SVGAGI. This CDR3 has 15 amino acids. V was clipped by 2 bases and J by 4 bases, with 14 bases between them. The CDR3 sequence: CASSYGGRGGETQYF. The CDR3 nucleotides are TGTGCCAGCAGTTACGGGGGAAGGGGAGGAGAGACCCAGTACTTC.